This T cell receptor (beta chain) was captured by sequencing in a study of blood T cell repertoires in COVID-19. Produced via immunoSEQ multiplex PCR; TCRdb's table is partial and in-frame only. The profile shows under 300,000 clones, more than 75% of them singletons. This CDR3 region has 13 residues. The V gene lost 1 base and the J gene lost 1 base, with 5 bases spanning the gap. Germline-derived CDR1 and CDR2 are SGHNT and YYREEE (reference sequence). Shortly before study entry, within 2 weeks, exposed participants had met a COVID-19 case. Sequences were obtained from PBMCs or T cells enriched from blood (not recorded which). The clonotype originates from a woman between 45 and 65 years old who had been exposed to COVID-19. The chain joins TRBV5-4 to TRBJ1-1; D gene uncertain. The CDR3 sequence: CASSLTANTEAFF. In DNA form, the CDR3 reads TGTGCCAGCAGCTTGACAGCGAACACTGAAGCTTTCTTT. The whole variable domain, filled in from reference TRBV5-4 and TRBJ1-1, reads ETGVTQSPTHLIKTRGQQVTLRCSSQSGHNTVSWYQQALGQGPQFIFQYYREEENGRGNFPPRFSGLQFPNYSSELNVNALELDDSALYLCASSLTANTEAFFGQGTRLTVV.